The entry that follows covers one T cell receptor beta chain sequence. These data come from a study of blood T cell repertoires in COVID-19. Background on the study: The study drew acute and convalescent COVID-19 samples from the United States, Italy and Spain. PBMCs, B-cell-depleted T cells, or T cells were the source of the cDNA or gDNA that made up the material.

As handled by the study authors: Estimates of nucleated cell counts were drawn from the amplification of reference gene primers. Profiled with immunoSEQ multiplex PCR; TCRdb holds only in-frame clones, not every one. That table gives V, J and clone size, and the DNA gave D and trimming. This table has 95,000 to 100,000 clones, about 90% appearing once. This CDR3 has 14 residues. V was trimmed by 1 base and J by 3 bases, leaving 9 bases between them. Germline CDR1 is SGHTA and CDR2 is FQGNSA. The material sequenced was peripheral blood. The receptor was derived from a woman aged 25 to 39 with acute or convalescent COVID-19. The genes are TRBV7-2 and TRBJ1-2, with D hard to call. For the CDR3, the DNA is TGTGCCAGCAGCTTAGATCCAGGCGACTATGGCTACACCTTC. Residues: CASSLDPGDYGYTF.